The source of this T cell receptor beta chain is a study of T cells after yellow fever vaccination. This clonotype came up a few times. Its antigen is still unknown. Germline V gives CDR1 ENHRY, CDR2 SYGVKD. Deletions cut 6 bases from V and 3 bases from J, with 10 bases between. CDR3 length: 13 residues. TCR cDNA, made by 5'RACE template switching, carried an added universal primer site and UMIs. TCRdb reanalysed the 5' RACE reads using MiXCR and keeps one entry per CDR3 protein. The sample shows roughly 340,000 distinct CDR3 sequences, roughly 8.7% of them seen only once. Study findings and constraints: Most clones from primary vaccination were detected again post-booster (around 96% CD4, approximately 90% CD8). The secondary response was weaker, and its peak arrived faster, on day 5 versus 15. Contaminating bulk clonotypes could be abundant in FACS-sorted repertoires.

The material was PBMCs, obtained on the day of the first yellow fever vaccination. This sequence originates from a young man who received the YFV17D yellow fever vaccine. The chain has TRBV10-3 and TRBJ2-3; a weak D match, TRBD1 (6 bases). Written as DNA, the CDR3 is TGTGCCATCAGACTCGGACAGACAGATACGCAGTATTTT. Amino acids: CAIRLGQTDTQYF.